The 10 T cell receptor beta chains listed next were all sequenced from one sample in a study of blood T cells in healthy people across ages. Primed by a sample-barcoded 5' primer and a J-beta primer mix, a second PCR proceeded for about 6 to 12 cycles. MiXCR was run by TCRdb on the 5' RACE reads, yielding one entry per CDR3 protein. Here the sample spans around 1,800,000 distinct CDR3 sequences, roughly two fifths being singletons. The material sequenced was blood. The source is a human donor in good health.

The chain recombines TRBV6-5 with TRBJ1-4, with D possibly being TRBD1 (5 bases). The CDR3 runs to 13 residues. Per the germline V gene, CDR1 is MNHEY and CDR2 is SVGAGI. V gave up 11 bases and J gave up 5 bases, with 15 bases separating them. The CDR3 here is CAVRGGENEKLFF. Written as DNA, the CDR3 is TGTGCCGTAAGAGGAGGGGAGAATGAAAAACTGTTTTTT.

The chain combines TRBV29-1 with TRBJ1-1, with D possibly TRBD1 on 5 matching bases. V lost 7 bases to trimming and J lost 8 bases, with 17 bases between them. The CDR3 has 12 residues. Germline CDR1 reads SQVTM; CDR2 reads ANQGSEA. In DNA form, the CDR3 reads TGCAGCGCCTCGGGGGGGTATCGGGAAGCTTTCTTT. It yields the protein CSASGGYREAFF.

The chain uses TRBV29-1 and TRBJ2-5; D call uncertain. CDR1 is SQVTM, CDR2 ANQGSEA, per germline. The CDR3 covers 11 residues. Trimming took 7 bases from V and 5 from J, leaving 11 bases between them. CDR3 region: CSAPELETQYF. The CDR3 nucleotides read TGCAGCGCCCCGGAGCTGGAGACCCAGTACTTC.

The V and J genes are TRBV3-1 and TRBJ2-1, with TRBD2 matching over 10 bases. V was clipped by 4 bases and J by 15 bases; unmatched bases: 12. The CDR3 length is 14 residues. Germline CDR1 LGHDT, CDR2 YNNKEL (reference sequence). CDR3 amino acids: CASSLFSGGKKAFF. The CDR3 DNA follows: TGTGCCAGCAGCCTCTTTAGCGGGGGGAAGAAAGCGTTCTTC.

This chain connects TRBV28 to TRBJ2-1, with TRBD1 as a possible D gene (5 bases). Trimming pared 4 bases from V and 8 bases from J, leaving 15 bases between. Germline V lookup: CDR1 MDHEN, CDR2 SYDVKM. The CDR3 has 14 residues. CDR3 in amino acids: CASSSLTGFDEQFF. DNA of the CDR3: TGTGCCAGCAGTTCCCTTACAGGTTTTGATGAGCAGTTCTTC.

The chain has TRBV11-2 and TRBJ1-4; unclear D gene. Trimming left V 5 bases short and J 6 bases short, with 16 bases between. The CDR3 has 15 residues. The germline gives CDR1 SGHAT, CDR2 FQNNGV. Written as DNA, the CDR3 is TGTGCCAGCAGCCCCCCGGCAGCGCTACATGAAAAACTGTTTTTT. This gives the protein CASSPPAALHEKLFF. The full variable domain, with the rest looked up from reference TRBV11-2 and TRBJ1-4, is EAGVAQSPRYKIIEKRQSVAFWCNPISGHATLYWYQQILGQGPKLLIQFQNNGVVDDSQLPKDRFSAERLKGVDSTLKIQPAKLEDSAVYLCASSPPAALHEKLFFGSGTQLSVL.

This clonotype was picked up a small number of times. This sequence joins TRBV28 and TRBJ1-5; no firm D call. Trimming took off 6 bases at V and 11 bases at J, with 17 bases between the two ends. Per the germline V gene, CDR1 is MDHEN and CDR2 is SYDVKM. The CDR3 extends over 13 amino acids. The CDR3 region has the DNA TGTGCCAGCAGACCCGACCCTTCCGGGGCCCAGCATTTT. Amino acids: CASRPDPSGAQHF. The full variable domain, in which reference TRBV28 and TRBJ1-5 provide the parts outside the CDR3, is DVKVTQSSRYLVKRTGEKVFLECVQDMDHENMFWYRQDPGLGLRLIYFSYDVKMKEKGDIPEGYSVSREKKERFSLILESASTNQTSMYLCASRPDPSGAQHFGDGTRLSIL.

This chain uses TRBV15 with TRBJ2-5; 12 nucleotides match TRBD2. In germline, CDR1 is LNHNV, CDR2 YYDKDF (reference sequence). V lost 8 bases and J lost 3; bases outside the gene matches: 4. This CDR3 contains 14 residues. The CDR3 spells CATRTSGVKETQYF. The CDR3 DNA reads TGTGCCACCCGGACTAGCGGGGTAAAAGAGACCCAGTACTTC.

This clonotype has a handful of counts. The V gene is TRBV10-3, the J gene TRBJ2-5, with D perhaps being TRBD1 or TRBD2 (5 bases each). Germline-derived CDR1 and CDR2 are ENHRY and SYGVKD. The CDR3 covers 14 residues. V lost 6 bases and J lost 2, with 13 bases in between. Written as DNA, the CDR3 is TGTGCCATCAGCGGGGCGGGCCTGCAAGAGACCCAGTACTTC. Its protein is CAISGAGLQETQYF.

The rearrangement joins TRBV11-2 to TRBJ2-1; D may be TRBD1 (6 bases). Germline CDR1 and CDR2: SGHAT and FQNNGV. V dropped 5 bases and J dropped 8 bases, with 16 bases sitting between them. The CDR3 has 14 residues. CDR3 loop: CASSPMGAFYEQFF. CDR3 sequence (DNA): TGTGCCAGCAGCCCCATGGGGGCGTTCTATGAGCAGTTCTTC.